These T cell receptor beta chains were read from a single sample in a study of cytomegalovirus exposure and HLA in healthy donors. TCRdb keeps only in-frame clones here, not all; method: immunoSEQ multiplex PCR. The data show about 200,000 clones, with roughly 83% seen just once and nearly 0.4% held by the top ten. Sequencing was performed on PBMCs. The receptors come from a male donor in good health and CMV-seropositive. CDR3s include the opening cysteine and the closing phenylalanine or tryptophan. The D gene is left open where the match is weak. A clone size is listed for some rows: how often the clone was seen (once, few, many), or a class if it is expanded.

CDR3nt: TGTGCCAGCAGCTCCGCCTACGAGCAGTACTTC
CDR3aa: CASSSAYEQYF
j_gene: TRBJ2-7
abundance: once
d_gene: NA
v_gene: TRBV7-8

CDR3nt: TGTGCCATCTCAGGACAGGAATATAATTCACCCCTCCACTTT
CDR3aa: CAISGQEYNSPLHF
j_gene: TRBJ1-6
abundance: few
d_gene: TRBD1
v_gene: TRBV10-3

CDR3nt: TGCGCCAGCAGCCAAGATGAGATAAACACTGAAGCTTTCTTT
CDR3aa: CASSQDEINTEAFF
j_gene: TRBJ1-1
abundance: NA
d_gene: NA
v_gene: TRBV4-1

CDR3nt: TGTGCCAGCAGCTTAGCACTAGCGGGAGGGTCTAGGGAGACCCAGTACTTC
CDR3aa: CASSLALAGGSRETQYF
j_gene: TRBJ2-5
abundance: NA
d_gene: TRBD2
v_gene: TRBV7-2

CDR3nt: TGTGCCAGCAGCGGGGACAGGGTCGGCTCAGATACGCAGTATTTT
CDR3aa: CASSGDRVGSDTQYF
j_gene: TRBJ2-3
abundance: NA
d_gene: TRBD1
v_gene: TRBV9

CDR3nt: TGTGCCAGCAGCTTACCGGGAAGGAATTCACCCCTCCACTTT
CDR3aa: CASSLPGRNSPLHF
j_gene: TRBJ1-6
abundance: NA
d_gene: NA
v_gene: TRBV7-8

CDR3nt: TGTGCCAGCAGCTTACCGAACATAGGGGCATATGGCTACACCTTC
CDR3aa: CASSLPNIGAYGYTF
j_gene: TRBJ1-2
abundance: NA
d_gene: NA
v_gene: TRBV7-2

CDR3nt: TGTGCCAGCAGTTACCGCGGACAGAACACTGAAGCTTTCTTT
CDR3aa: CASSYRGQNTEAFF
j_gene: TRBJ1-1
abundance: NA
d_gene: NA
v_gene: TRBV6-5

CDR3nt: TGTGCCTGGACTAGCGGGAGCACAGATACGCAGTATTTT
CDR3aa: CAWTSGSTDTQYF
j_gene: TRBJ2-3
abundance: NA
d_gene: TRBD2
v_gene: TRBV30

CDR3nt: TGTGCCAGCAGTTACCGGCAGGGCCGCAATCAGCCCCAGCATTTT
CDR3aa: CASSYRQGRNQPQHF
j_gene: TRBJ1-5
abundance: NA
d_gene: NA
v_gene: TRBV6-5